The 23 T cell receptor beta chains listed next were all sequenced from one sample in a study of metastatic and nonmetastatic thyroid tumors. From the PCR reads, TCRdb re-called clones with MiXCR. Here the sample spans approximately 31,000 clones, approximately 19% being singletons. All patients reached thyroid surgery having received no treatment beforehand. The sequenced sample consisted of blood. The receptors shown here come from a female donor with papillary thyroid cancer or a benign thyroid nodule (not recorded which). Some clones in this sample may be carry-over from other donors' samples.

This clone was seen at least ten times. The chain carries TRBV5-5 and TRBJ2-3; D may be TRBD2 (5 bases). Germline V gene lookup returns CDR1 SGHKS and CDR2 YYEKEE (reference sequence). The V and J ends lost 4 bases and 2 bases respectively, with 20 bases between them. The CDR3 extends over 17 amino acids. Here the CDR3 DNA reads TGTGCCAGCAGCCGTGCAATAACTAGTTACGACACAGATACGCAGTATTTT. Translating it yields CASSRAITSYDTDTQYF.

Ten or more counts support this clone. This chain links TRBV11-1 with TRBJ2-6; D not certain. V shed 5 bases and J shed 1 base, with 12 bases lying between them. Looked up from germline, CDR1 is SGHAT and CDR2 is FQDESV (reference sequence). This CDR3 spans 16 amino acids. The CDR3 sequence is CASSPGSQSGANVLTF. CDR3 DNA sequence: TGTGCCAGCAGCCCCGGGTCTCAGTCTGGGGCCAACGTCCTGACTTTC.

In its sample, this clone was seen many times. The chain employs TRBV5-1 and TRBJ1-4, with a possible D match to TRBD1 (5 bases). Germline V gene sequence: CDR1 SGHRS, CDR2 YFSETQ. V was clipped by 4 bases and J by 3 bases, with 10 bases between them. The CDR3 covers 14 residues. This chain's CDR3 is CASSLGRSNEKLFF. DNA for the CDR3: TGCGCCAGCAGCCTGGGACGTTCTAATGAAAAACTGTTTTTT.

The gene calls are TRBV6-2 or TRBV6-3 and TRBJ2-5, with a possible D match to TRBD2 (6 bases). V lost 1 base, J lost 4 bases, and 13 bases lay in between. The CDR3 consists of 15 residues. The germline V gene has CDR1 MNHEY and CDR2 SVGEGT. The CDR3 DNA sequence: TGTGCCAGCAGTTACTGTGGGGGGTACCCAGAGACCCAGTACTTC. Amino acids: CASSYCGGYPETQYF.

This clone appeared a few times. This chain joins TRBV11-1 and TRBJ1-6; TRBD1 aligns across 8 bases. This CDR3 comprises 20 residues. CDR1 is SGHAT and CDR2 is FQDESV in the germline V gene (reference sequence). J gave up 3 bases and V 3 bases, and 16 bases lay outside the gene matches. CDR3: CASSLSGQGTQSRYNSPLHF. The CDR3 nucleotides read TGTGCCAGCAGCTTGAGCGGACAGGGTACCCAATCTCGCTATAATTCACCCCTCCACTTT.

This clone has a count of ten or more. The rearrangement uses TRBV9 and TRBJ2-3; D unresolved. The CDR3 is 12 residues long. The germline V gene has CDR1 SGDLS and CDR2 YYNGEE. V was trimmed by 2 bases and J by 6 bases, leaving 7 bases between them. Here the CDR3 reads CASSVAPDTQYF. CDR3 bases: TGTGCCAGCAGCGTCGCTCCTGATACGCAGTATTTT.

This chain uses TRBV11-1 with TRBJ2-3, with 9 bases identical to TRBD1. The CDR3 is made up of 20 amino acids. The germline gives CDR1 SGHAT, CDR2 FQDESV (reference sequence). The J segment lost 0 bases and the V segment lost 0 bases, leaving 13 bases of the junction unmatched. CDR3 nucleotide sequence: TGTGCCAGCAGCTTAGCGGCGGGACAGGGAATACCAGGTAGCACAGATACGCAGTATTTT. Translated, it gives CASSLAAGQGIPGSTDTQYF.

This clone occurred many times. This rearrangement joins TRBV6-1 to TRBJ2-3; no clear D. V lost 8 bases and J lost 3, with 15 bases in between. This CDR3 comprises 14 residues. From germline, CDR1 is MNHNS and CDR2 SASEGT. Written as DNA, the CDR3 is TGTGCCAGCCGATATGGGCGTGGGACAGATACGCAGTATTTT. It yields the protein CASRYGRGTDTQYF.

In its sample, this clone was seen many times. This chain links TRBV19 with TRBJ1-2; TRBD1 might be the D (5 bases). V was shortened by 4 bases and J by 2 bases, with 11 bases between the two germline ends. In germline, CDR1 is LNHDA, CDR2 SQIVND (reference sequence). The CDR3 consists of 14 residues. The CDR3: CASSRVTANYGYTF. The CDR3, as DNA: TGTGCCAGTAGTAGGGTGACAGCCAACTATGGCTACACCTTC. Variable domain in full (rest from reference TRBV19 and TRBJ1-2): DGGITQSPKYLFRKEGQNVTLSCEQNLNHDAMYWYRQDPGQGLRLIYYSQIVNDFQKGDIAEGYSVSREKKESFPLTVTSAQKNPTAFYLCASSRVTANYGYTFGSGTRLTVV.

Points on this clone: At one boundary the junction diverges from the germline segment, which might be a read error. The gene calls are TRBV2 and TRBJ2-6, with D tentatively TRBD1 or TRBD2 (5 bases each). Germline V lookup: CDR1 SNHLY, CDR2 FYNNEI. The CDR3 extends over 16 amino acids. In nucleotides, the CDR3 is TGTGCCAGCAGTTGGGACGTACGCTCTGGTGCCAACGTCCTGACTTTC. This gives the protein CASSWDVRSGANVLTF.

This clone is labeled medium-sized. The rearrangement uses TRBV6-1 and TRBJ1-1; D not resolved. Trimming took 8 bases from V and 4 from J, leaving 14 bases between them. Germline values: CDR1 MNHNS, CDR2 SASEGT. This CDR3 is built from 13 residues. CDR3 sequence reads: CASGWQMGTEAFF. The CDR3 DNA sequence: TGTGCCAGCGGGTGGCAAATGGGCACTGAAGCTTTCTTT.

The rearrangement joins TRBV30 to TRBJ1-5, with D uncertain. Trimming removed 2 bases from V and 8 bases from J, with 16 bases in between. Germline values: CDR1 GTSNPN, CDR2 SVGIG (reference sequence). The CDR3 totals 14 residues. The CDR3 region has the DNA TGTGCCTGGAGTCGCGGGCCGACGGGCGAGCCCCAGCATTTT. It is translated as CAWSRGPTGEPQHF.

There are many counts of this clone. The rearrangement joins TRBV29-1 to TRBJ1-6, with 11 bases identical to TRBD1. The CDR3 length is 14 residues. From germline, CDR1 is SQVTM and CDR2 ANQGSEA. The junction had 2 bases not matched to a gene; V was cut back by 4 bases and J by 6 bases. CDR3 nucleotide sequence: TGCAGCGTTGCCGGACAGGGGGCTAATTCACCCCTCCACTTT. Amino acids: CSVAGQGANSPLHF. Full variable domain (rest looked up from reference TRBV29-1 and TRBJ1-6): SAVISQKPSRDICQRGTSLTIQCQVDSQVTMMFWYRQQPGQSLTLIATANQGSEATYESGFVIDKFPISRPNLTFSTLTVSNMSPEDSSIYLCSVAGQGANSPLHFGNGTRLTVT.

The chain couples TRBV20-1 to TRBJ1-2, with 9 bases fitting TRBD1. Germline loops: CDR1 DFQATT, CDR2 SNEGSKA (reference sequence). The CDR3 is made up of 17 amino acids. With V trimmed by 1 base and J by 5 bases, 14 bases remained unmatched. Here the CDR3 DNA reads TGCAGTGCTAGAGGTTCAGGACAGGGGCCCGCCCCATATGGCTACACCTTC. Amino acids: CSARGSGQGPAPYGYTF.

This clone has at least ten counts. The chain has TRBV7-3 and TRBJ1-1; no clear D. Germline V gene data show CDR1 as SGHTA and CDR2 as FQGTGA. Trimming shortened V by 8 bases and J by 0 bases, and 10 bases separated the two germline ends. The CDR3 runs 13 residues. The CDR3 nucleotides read TGTGCCAGCGGGAACAACATGAACACTGAAGCTTTCTTT. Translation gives CASGNNMNTEAFF.

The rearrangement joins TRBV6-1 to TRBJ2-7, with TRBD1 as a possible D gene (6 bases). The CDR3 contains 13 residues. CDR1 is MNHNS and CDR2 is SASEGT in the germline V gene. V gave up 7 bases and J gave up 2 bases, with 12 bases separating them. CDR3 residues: CASNRDKTYEQYF. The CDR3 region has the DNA TGTGCCAGCAATAGGGACAAGACCTACGAGCAGTACTTC.

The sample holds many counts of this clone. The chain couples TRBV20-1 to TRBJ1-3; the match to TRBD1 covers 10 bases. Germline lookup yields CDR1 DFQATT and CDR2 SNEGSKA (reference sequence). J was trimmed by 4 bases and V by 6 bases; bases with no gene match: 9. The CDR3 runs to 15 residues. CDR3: CSASTGGAEGNTIYF. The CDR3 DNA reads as TGCAGTGCCTCGACAGGGGGCGCAGAAGGAAACACCATATATTTT.

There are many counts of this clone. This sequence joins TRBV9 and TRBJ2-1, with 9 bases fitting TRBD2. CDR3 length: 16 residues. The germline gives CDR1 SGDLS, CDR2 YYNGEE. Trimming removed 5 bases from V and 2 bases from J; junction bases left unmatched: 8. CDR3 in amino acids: CASRRPGGGAYNEQFF. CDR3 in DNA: TGTGCCAGCAGGAGGCCGGGCGGGGGGGCCTACAATGAGCAGTTCTTC.

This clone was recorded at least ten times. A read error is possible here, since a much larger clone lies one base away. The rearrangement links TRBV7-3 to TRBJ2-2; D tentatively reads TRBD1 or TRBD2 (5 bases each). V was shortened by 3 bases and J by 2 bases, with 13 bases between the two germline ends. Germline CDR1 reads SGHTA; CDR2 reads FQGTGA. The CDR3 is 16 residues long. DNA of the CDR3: TGTGCCAGCAGCTTCCCCGGGGCCCGCAACACCGGGGAGCTGTTTTTT. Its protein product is CASSFPGARNTGELFF. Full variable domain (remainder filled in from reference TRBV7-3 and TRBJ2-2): GAGVSQTPSNKVTEKGKYVELRCDPISGHTALYWYRQSLGQGPEFLIYFQGTGAADDSGLPNDRFFAVRPEGSVSTLKIQRTERGDSAVYLCASSFPGARNTGELFFGEGSRLTVL.

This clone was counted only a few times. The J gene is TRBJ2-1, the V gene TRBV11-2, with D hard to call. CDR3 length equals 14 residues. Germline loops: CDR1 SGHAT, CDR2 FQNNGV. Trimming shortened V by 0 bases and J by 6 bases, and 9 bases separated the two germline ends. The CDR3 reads CASSLDPRANEQFF. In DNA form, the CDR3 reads TGTGCCAGCAGCTTAGACCCTAGAGCCAATGAGCAGTTCTTC.

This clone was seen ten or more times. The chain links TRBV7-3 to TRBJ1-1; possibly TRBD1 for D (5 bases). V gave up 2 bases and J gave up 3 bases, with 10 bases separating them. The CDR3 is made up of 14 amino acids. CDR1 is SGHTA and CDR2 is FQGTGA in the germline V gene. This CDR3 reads CASSLLGRDTEAFF. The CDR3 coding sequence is TGTGCCAGCAGCTTACTGGGACGCGACACTGAAGCTTTCTTT.

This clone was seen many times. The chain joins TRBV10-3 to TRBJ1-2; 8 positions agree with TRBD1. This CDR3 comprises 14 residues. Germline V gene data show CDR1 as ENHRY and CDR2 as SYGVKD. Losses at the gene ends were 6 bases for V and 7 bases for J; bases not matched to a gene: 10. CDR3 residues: CAIRETGEVGGYTF. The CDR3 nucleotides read TGTGCCATCAGGGAGACAGGGGAGGTCGGTGGCTACACCTTC.

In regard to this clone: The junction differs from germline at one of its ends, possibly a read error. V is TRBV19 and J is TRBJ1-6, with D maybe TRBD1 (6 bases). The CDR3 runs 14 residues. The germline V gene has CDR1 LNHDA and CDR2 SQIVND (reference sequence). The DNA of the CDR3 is TGTGCCAGTCGGGCAGGGGAGGTGTATTCACACCTCCACTTT. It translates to CASRAGEVYSHLHF.